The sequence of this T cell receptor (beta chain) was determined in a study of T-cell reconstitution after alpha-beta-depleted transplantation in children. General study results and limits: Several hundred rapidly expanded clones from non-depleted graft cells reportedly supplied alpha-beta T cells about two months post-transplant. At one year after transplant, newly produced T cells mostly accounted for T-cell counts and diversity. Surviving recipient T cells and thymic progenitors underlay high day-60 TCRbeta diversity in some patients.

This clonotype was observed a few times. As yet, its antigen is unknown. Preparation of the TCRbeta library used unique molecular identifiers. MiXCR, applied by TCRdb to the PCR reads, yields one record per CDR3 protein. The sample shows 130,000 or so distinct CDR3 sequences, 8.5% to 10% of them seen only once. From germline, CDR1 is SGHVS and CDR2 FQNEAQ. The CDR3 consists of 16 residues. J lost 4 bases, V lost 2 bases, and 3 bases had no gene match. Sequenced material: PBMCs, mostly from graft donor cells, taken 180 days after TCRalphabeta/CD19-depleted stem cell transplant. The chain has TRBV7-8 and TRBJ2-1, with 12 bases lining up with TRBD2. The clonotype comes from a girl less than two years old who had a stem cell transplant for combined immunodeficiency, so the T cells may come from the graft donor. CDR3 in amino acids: CASSLPGLAGYNEQFF. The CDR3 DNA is TGTGCCAGCAGCTTACCGGGACTAGCGGGTTACAATGAGCAGTTCTTC.